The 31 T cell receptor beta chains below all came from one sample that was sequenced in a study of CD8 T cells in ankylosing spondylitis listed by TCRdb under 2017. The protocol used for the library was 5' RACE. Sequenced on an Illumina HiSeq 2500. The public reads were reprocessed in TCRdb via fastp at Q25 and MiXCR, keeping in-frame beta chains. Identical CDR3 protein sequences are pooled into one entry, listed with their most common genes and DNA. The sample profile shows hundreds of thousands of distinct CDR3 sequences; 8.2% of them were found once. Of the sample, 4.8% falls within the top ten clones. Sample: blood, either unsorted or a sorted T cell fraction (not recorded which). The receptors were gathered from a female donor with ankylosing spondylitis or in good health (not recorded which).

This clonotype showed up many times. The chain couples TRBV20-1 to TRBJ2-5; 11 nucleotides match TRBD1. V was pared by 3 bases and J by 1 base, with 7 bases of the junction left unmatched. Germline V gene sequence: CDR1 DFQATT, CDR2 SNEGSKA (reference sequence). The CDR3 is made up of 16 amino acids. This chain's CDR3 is CSASPRTGGSQETQYF. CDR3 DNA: TGCAGTGCTAGCCCAAGGACAGGGGGCAGCCAAGAGACCCAGTACTTC.

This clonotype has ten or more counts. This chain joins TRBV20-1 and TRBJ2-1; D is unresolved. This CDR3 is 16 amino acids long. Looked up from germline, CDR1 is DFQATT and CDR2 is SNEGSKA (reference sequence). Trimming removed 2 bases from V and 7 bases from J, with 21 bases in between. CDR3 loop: CSARPTFPYSVNEQFF. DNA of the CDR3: TGCAGTGCTAGACCGACTTTCCCCTATTCAGTTAATGAGCAGTTCTTC.

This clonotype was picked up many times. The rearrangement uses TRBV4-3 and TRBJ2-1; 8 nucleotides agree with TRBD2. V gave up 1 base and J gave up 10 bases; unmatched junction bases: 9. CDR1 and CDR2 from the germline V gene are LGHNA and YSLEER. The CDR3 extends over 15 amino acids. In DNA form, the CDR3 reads TGCGCCAGCAGCCAAGGATCGACTAGCGTCGTGGAGCAGTTCTTC. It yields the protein CASSQGSTSVVEQFF.

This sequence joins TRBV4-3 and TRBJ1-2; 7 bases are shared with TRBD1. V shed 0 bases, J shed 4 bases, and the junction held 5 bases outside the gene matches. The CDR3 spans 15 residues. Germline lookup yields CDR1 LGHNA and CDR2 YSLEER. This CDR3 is CASSQDRGLGYGYTF. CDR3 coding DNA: TGCGCCAGCAGCCAAGATAGGGGGCTCGGCTATGGCTACACCTTC.

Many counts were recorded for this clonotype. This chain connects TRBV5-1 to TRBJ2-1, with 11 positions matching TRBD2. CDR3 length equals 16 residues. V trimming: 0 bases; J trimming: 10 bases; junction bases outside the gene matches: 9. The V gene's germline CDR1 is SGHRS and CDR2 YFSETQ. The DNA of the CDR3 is TGCGCCAGCAGCTTGGTGCTAGCGGGAGGTGTTGGGGAGCAGTTCTTC. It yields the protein CASSLVLAGGVGEQFF.

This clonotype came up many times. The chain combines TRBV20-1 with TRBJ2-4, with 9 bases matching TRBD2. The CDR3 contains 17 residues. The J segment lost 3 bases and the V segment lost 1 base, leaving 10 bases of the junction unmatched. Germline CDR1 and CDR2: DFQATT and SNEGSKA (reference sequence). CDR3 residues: CSARVWLAGRHKNIQYF. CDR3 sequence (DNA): TGCAGTGCTAGAGTCTGGCTAGCGGGACGACACAAAAACATTCAGTACTTC.

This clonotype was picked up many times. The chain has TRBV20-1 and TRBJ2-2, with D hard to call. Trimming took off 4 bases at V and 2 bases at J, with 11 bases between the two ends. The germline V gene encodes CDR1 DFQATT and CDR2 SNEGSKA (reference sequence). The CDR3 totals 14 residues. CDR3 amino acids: CSATVGGNTGELFF. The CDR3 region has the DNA TGCAGTGCTACAGTGGGTGGAAACACCGGGGAGCTGTTTTTT.

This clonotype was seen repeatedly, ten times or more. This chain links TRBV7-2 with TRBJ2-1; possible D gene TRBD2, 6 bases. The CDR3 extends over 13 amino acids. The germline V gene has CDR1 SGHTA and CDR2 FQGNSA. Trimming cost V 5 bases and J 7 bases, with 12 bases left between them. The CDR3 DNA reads TGTGCCAGCAGCCCCCCGGGAGTGAATGAGCAGTTCTTC. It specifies CASSPPGVNEQFF.

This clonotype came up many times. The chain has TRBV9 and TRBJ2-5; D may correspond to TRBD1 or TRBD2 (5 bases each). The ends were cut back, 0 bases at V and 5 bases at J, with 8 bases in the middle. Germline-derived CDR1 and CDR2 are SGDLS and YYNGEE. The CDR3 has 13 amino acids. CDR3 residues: CASSVGDGETQYF. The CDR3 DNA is TGTGCCAGCAGCGTAGGGGACGGGGAGACCCAGTACTTC. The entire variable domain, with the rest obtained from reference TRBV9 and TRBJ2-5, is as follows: DSGVTQTPKHLITATGQRVTLRCSPRSGDLSVYWYQQSLDQGLQFLIQYYNGEERAKGNILERFSAQQFPDLHSELNLSSLELGDSALYFCASSVGDGETQYFGPGTRLLVL.

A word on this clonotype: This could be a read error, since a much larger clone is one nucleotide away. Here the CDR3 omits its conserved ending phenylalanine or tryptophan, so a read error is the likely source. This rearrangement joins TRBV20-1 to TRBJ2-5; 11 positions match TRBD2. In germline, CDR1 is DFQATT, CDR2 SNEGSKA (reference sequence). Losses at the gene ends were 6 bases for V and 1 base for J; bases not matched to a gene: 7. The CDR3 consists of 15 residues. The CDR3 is CSATGTSGSQETQYS. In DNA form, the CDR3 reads TGCAGTGCAACAGGGACTAGCGGAAGCCAAGAGACCCAGTACTCC.

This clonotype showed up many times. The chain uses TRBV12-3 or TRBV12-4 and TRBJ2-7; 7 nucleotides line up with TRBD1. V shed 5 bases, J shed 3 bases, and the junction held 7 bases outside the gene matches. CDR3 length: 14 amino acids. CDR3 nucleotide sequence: TGTGCCAGCAGTCACGGGACAGCCCACTACGAGCAGTACTTC. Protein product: CASSHGTAHYEQYF.

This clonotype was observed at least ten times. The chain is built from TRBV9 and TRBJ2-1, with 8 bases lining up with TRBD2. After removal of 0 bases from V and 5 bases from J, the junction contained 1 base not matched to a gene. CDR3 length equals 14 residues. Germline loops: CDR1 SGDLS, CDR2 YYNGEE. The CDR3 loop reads CASSVGLANNEQFF. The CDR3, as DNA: TGTGCCAGCAGCGTAGGACTAGCGAACAATGAGCAGTTCTTC.

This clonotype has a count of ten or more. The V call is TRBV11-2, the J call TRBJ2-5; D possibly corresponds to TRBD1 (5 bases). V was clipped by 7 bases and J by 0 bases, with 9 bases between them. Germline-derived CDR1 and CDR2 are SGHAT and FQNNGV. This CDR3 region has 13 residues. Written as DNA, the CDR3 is TGTGCCAGCACCGTACAGGACCAAGAGACCCAGTACTTC. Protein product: CASTVQDQETQYF.

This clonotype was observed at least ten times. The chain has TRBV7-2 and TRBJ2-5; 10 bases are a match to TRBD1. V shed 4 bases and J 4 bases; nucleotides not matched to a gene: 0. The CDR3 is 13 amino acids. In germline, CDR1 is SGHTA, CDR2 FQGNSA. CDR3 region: CASSWTGGETQYF. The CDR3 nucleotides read TGTGCCAGCAGCTGGACAGGGGGAGAGACCCAGTACTTC.

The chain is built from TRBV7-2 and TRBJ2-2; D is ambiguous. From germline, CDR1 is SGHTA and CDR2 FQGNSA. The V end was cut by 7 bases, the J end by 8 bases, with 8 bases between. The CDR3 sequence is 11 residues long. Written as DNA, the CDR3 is TGTGCCAGCATCATGGGGGGGGAGCTGTTTTTT. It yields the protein CASIMGGELFF.

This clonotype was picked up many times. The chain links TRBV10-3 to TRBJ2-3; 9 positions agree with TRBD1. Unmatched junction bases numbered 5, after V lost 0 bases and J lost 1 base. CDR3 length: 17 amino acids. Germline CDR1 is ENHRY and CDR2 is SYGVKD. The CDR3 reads CAISESFRTGGTDTQYF. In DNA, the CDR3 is TGTGCCATCAGTGAGTCCTTTAGGACAGGGGGCACAGATACGCAGTATTTT.

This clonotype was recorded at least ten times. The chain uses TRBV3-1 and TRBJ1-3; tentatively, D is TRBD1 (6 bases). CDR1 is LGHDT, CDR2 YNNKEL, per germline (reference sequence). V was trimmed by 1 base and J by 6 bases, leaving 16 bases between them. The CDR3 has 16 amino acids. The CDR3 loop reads CASSQVATGILNTIYF. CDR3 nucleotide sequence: TGTGCCAGCAGCCAAGTCGCGACAGGAATCCTAAACACCATATATTTT.

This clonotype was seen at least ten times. The CDR3 sequence is CASSLGSGLGALEQYF. The CDR3 nucleotides read TGTGCCAGCAGCCTAGGGTCCGGACTGGGGGCCCTCGAGCAGTACTTC. V is TRBV7-2 and J is TRBJ2-7; perhaps TRBD1 as D (6 bases). From germline, CDR1 is SGHTA and CDR2 FQGNSA. V was shortened by 5 bases and J by 6 bases, with 23 bases between the two germline ends. The CDR3 runs to 16 residues.

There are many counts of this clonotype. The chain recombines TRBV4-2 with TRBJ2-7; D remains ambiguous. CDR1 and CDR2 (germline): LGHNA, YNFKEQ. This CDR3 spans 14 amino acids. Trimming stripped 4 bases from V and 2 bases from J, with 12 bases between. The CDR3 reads CASSPGDGAYEQYF. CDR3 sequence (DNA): TGTGCCAGCAGCCCGGGCGATGGGGCCTACGAGCAGTACTTC.

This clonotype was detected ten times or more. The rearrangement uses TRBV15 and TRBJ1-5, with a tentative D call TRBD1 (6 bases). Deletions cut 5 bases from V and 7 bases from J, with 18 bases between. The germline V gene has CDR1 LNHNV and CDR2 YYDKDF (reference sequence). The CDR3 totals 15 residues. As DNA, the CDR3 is TGTGCCACCAGCGGGAGGGGTTTAGGGGGACAGCCCCAGCATTTT. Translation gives CATSGRGLGGQPQHF. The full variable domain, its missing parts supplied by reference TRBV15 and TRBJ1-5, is DAMVIQNPRYQVTQFGKPVTLSCSQTLNHNVMYWYQQKSSQAPKLLFHYYDKDFNNEADTPDNFQSRRPNTSFCFLDIRSPGLGDTAMYLCATSGRGLGGQPQHFGDGTRLSIL.

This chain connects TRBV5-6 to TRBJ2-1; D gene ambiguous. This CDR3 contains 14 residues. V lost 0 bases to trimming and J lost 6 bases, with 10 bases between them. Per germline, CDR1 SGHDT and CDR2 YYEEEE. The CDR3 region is CASSLAGLSNEQFF. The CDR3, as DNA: TGTGCCAGCAGCTTGGCGGGCCTCTCCAATGAGCAGTTCTTC.

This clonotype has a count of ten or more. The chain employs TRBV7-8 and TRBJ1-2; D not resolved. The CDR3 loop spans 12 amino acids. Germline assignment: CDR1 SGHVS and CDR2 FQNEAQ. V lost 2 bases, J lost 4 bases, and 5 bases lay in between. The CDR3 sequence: CASSLNLYGYTF. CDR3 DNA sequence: TGTGCCAGCAGCTTAAACCTCTATGGCTACACCTTC. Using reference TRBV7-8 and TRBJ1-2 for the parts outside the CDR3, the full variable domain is GAGVSQSPRYKVAKRGQDVALRCDPISGHVSLFWYQQALGQGPEFLTYFQNEAQLDKSGLPSDRFFAERPEGSVSTLKIQRTQQEDSAVYLCASSLNLYGYTFGSGTRLTVV.

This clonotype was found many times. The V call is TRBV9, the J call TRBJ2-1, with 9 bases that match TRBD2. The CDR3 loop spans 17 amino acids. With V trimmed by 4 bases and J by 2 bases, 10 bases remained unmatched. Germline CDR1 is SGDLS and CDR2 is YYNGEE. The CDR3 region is CASSSRGRARTYNEQFF. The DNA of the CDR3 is TGTGCCAGCAGCTCCCGCGGGAGGGCCCGTACCTACAATGAGCAGTTCTTC.

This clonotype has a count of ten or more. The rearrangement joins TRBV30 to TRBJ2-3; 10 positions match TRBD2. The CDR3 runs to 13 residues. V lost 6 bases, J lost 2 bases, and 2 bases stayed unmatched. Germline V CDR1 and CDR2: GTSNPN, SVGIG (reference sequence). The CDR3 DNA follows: TGTGCCTGCACTAGCGGGGACACAGATACGCAGTATTTT. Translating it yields CACTSGDTDTQYF.

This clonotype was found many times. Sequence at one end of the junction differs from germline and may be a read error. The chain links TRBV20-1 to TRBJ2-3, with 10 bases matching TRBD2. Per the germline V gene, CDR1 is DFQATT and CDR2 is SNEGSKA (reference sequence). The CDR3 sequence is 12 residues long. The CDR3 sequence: CSARVAGGTQYF. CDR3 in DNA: TGCAGTGCAAGAGTAGCGGGAGGTACGCAGTATTTT.

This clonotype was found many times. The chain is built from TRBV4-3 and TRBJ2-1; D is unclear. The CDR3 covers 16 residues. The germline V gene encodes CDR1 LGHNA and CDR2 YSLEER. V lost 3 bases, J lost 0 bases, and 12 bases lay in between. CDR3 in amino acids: CASSQRLYGSYNEQFF. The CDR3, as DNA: TGCGCCAGCAGCCAGAGACTGTATGGCTCCTACAATGAGCAGTTCTTC.

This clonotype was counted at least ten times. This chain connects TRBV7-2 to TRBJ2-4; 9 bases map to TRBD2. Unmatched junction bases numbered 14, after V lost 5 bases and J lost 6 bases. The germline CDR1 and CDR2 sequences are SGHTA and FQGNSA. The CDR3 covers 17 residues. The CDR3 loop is CASSPLRGDSGGNIQYF. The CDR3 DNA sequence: TGTGCCAGCAGCCCCCTTCGGGGGGATAGCGGGGGAAACATTCAGTACTTC.

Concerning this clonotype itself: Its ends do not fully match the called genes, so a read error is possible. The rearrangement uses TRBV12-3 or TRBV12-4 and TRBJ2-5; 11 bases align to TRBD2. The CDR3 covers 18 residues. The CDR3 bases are TGTGCCATCAGTTTCCCCCGCCCCGGGACTAGCGGAGAGGAGACCCAGTACTTC. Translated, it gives CAISFPRPGTSGEETQYF.

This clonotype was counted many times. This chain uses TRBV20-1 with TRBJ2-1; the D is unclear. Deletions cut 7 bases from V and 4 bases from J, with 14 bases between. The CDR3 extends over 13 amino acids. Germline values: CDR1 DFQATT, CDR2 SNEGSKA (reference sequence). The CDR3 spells CSVIGPGYNEQFF. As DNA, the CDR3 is TGCAGTGTGATTGGCCCGGGTTACAATGAGCAGTTCTTC.

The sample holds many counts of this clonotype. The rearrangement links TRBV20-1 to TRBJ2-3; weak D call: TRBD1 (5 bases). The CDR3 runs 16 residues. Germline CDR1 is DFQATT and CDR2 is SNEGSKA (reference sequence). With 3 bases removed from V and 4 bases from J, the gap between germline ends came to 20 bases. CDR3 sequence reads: CSASEDQGFDPDTQYF. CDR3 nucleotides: TGCAGTGCTAGTGAAGACCAGGGTTTCGATCCAGATACGCAGTATTTT.

The CDR3 DNA reads as TGTGCCAGCAGCTCGACCGGACTAGCGGGACTAAGCACAGATACGCAGTATTTT. It yields the protein CASSSTGLAGLSTDTQYF. This sequence joins TRBV11-2 and TRBJ2-3, with 12 bases fitting TRBD2. V was clipped by 4 bases and J by 0 bases; unmatched bases: 8. The CDR3 runs 18 residues. CDR1 is SGHAT, CDR2 FQNNGV, per germline.